One and the same sample provided the 29 T cell receptor beta chains below, sequenced in a study of vaccination and CD4 T cells after COVID-19. Their antigen targets remain unknown. The study sequenced cultured CD4+ T cell DNA using the Oncomine TCR Beta short-read assay. From the PCR reads, TCRdb called clonotypes with MiXCR, one entry per CDR3 protein. The sample carries about 10,000 distinct CDR3 sequences, roughly 55% recorded once. Treatment described: approximately nine-day PBMC culture with coronavirus spike peptide pools or control peptides (ViraFEST assay). The sequenced sample consisted of CD4+ T cells from blood, cultured in vitro. The source of these receptors is a human donor who had recovered from COVID-19.

The CDR3 DNA reads TGTGCCAGCAGTTTGAAGGGTTCACCCCTCCACTTT. It specifies CASSLKGSPLHF. The chain couples TRBV6-5 to TRBJ1-6; D not resolved. Germline CDR1 and CDR2: MNHEY and SVGAGI. Trimming removed 4 bases from V and 9 bases from J, with 7 bases in between. The CDR3 contains 12 residues.

The rearrangement uses TRBV6-4 and TRBJ1-6; D perhaps matches TRBD1 (6 bases). This CDR3 is 14 amino acids long. Germline loops: CDR1 MRHNA, CDR2 SNTAGT. The V gene lost 6 bases and the J gene lost 5 bases, with 11 bases spanning the gap. CDR3 nucleotide sequence: TGTGCCAGCAGCAGGGGTTTGGATAATTCACCCCTCCACTTT. Protein product: CASSRGLDNSPLHF.

The gene calls are TRBV12-5 and TRBJ2-5; the match to TRBD1 covers 9 bases. The V segment lost 5 bases and the J segment 5 bases; nucleotides outside the gene matches: 15. The V gene's germline CDR1 is LGHNT and CDR2 FRNRAP. The CDR3 spans 17 residues. In DNA, the CDR3 is TGTGCTAGTGGTCCAGGTGGTCAACAGGGGGCTCTGGAGACCCAGTACTTC. Translated: CASGPGGQQGALETQYF.

The CDR3 DNA reads TGTGCCAGTAGTATTGAGGGGACAGGGGCCGACTATGGCTACACCTTC. Residues: CASSIEGTGADYGYTF. The chain joins TRBV19 to TRBJ1-2; 10 bases match TRBD1. CDR1 LNHDA and CDR2 SQIVND come from the germline V gene (reference sequence). After removal of 3 bases from V and 3 bases from J, the junction contained 7 bases not matched to a gene. This CDR3 is built from 16 residues.

The rearrangement joins TRBV7-8 to TRBJ2-2, with D perhaps matching TRBD2 (6 bases). The CDR3 length is 14 residues. V lost 3 bases and J 3 bases, leaving 8 bases between the germline ends. The germline CDR1 and CDR2 sequences are SGHVS and FQNEAQ. The CDR3 protein is CASSFGLHTGELFF. CDR3 bases: TGTGCCAGCAGCTTTGGACTACACACCGGGGAGCTGTTTTTT.

The rearrangement links TRBV6-1 to TRBJ1-2; 7 bases are a match to TRBD1. The CDR3 extends over 17 amino acids. V was pared by 6 bases and J by 2 bases, with 15 bases of the junction left unmatched. Germline CDR1 reads MNHNS; CDR2 reads SASEGT. For the CDR3, the DNA is TGTGCCAGCAGCCTCGATCCGGGACAGATAATGAACTATGGCTACACCTTC. Residues: CASSLDPGQIMNYGYTF.

On this clonotype: Its ends do not fully match the called genes, so a read error is possible. The J gene is TRBJ2-1, the V gene TRBV27; TRBD1 aligns across 8 bases. Germline CDR1 MNHEY, CDR2 SMNVEV (reference sequence). This CDR3 region has 16 residues. CDR3 nucleotide sequence: TGTGCCAGCAGCCCGGACAGGGTAAGCTCCTACAATGGGCAGTTCTTC. As protein: CASSPDRVSSYNGQFF.

The rearrangement links TRBV10-3 to TRBJ1-1, with D possibly TRBD1 on 6 matching bases. V gave up 7 bases and J gave up 5 bases, with 11 bases separating them. CDR3 size: 12 residues. Per germline, CDR1 ENHRY and CDR2 SYGVKD. This CDR3 reads CAIKQGGTEAFF. The CDR3 DNA sequence: TGTGCCATCAAACAGGGAGGAACTGAAGCTTTCTTT.

This clonotype turned up a few times. The rearrangement joins TRBV25-1 to TRBJ2-1; D is unclear. CDR1 and CDR2 from the germline V gene are MGHDK and SYGVNS. The CDR3 totals 15 residues. Trimming stripped 3 bases from V and 3 bases from J, with 12 bases between. The CDR3 region is CASSESQLGYNEQFF. The DNA for the CDR3 is TGTGCCAGCAGTGAGTCACAGTTGGGCTACAATGAGCAGTTCTTC. Full variable domain (rest looked up from reference TRBV25-1 and TRBJ2-1): EADIYQTPRYLVIGTGKKITLECSQTMGHDKMYWYQQDPGMELHLIHYSYGVNSTEKGDLSSESTVSRIRTEHFPLTLESARPSHTSQYLCASSESQLGYNEQFFGPGTRLTVL.

V gene TRBV9 combines with J gene TRBJ2-1; D is unclear. The CDR3 length is 13 residues. CDR1 and CDR2 from the germline V gene are SGDLS and YYNGEE. Trimming pared 0 bases from V and 9 bases from J, leaving 10 bases between. The CDR3 is CASSVEERGEQFF. CDR3 nucleotide sequence: TGTGCCAGCAGCGTAGAGGAGAGAGGTGAGCAGTTCTTC.

V usage is TRBV25-1 and J usage is TRBJ1-6, with 7 positions matching TRBD1. The V segment lost 6 bases and the J segment 4 bases; nucleotides outside the gene matches: 6. This CDR3 spans 15 amino acids. CDR1 and CDR2 from the germline V gene are MGHDK and SYGVNS. The CDR3 DNA follows: TGTGCCAGCAGGGTGACAGGGCCATATAATTCACCCCTCCACTTT. The encoded protein is CASRVTGPYNSPLHF.

The V gene is TRBV10-1, the J gene TRBJ1-6; no clear D. The germline gives CDR1 WNHNN, CDR2 SYGVQD (reference sequence). The V end was cut by 3 bases, the J end by 7 bases, with 10 bases between. The CDR3 runs 14 residues. The CDR3 DNA sequence: TGCGCCAGCAGTGATGGGGTCTCCAATTCACCCCTCCACTTT. This translates into CASSDGVSNSPLHF.

V usage is TRBV19 and J usage is TRBJ1-1, with D possibly matching TRBD1 (6 bases). The CDR3 loop spans 14 amino acids. The V gene lost 8 bases and the J gene lost 3 bases, with 16 bases spanning the gap. In germline, CDR1 is LNHDA, CDR2 SQIVND (reference sequence). This CDR3 reads CASDTGYYDTEAFF. As DNA, the CDR3 is TGTGCCAGTGATACAGGGTATTATGACACTGAAGCTTTCTTT.

V is TRBV12-3 or TRBV12-4 and J is TRBJ1-5; no clear D. V was trimmed by 2 bases and J by 7 bases, leaving 18 bases between them. This CDR3 is 16 amino acids long. CDR3 protein: CASSLSGGLTGQPQHF. The CDR3 DNA follows: TGTGCCAGCAGTTTAAGTGGAGGGCTAACGGGGCAGCCCCAGCATTTT.

The genes are TRBV21-1 and TRBJ1-6. TRBV21-1 is recorded as a pseudogene. There are 14 residues in the CDR3. The chain's CDR3 is CASTLPSGESPLHF. Written as DNA, the CDR3 is TGTGCCAGCACCCTCCCCTCGGGGGAATCACCCCTCCACTTT.

The gene calls are TRBV30 and TRBJ2-2; 9 nucleotides line up with TRBD2. The CDR3 is 17 amino acids. Unmatched junction bases numbered 5, after V lost 0 bases and J lost 0 bases. Germline assignment: CDR1 GTSNPN and CDR2 SVGIG (reference sequence). CDR3 sequence (DNA): TGTGCCTGGAGTGTGTCTAGCGGGGCCTCGAACACCGGGGAGCTGTTTTTT. Its translation is CAWSVSSGASNTGELFF.

This clonotype showed up just once. V usage is TRBV2 and J usage is TRBJ1-1, with D hard to call. CDR3 size: 14 residues. V lost 3 bases and J 1 base, leaving 9 bases between the germline ends. Germline V gene lookup returns CDR1 SNHLY and CDR2 FYNNEI. DNA for the CDR3: TGTGCCAGCAGTGACAGGTCGCGGAACACTGAAGCTTTCTTT. Translation gives CASSDRSRNTEAFF. The complete variable domain, with remaining parts taken from reference TRBV2 and TRBJ1-1, reads EPEVTQTPSHQVTQMGQEVILRCVPISNHLYFYWYRQILGQKVEFLVSFYNNEISEKSEIFDDQFSVERPDGSNFTLKIRSTKLEDSAMYFCASSDRSRNTEAFFGQGTRLTVV.

The CDR3 DNA is TGCGCCAGCAGTCCATCCGGGACAGGGGGCGCGGGGTATGGCTACACCTTC. The encoded protein is CASSPSGTGGAGYGYTF. The genes are TRBV5-1 and TRBJ1-2, with 12 nucleotides matching TRBD1. The germline V gene encodes CDR1 SGHRS and CDR2 YFSETQ. V lost 5 bases to trimming and J lost 5 bases; unmatched junction nucleotides: 13. CDR3 length: 17 residues.

The chain recombines TRBV5-8 with TRBJ2-3, with a weak D call TRBD1 (5 bases). Germline V gene lookup returns CDR1 SGHTS and CDR2 YDEGEE. V lost 0 bases and J lost 5, with 10 bases in between. The CDR3 is made up of 14 amino acids. The CDR3 DNA sequence: TGTGCCAGCAGCTTGGTACAGGCCAGAGATACGCAGTATTTT. Its translation is CASSLVQARDTQYF.

The chain combines TRBV27 with TRBJ2-2; D not resolved. Germline V gene lookup returns CDR1 MNHEY and CDR2 SMNVEV (reference sequence). The CDR3 spans 14 residues. V was pared by 5 bases and J by 6 bases, with 13 bases between. In DNA form, the CDR3 reads TGTGCCAGCAGTATAGTATTGCAGGCCGGGGAGCTGTTTTTT. Translated: CASSIVLQAGELFF.

The chain links TRBV6-5 to TRBJ1-5; TRBD1 is a possible D gene (5 bases). This CDR3 spans 14 amino acids. Germline CDR1 reads MNHEY; CDR2 reads SVGAGI. With 2 bases removed from V and 5 bases from J, the gap between germline ends came to 10 bases. The CDR3 sequence is CASSYAREYQPQHF. The DNA of the CDR3 is TGTGCCAGCAGTTACGCCAGGGAGTATCAGCCCCAGCATTTT.

Here the CDR3 reads CSAAHANSYEQYF. The CDR3 DNA sequence: TGCAGTGCTGCGCACGCAAACTCCTACGAGCAGTACTTC. V gene TRBV20-1 combines with J gene TRBJ2-7; D is undetermined. The V and J ends lost 5 bases and 0 bases respectively, with 11 bases between them. Germline values: CDR1 DFQATT, CDR2 SNEGSKA (reference sequence). The length of the CDR3 is 13 residues.

The chain joins TRBV10-3 to TRBJ2-1; possibly TRBD1 for D (5 bases). The germline V gene has CDR1 ENHRY and CDR2 SYGVKD. This CDR3 region has 13 residues. With 6 bases removed from V and 2 bases from J, the gap between germline ends came to 8 bases. The CDR3 DNA reads TGTGCCATCAGCCCGGACACCTACAATGAGCAGTTCTTC. This codes for CAISPDTYNEQFF.

The chain links TRBV24-1 to TRBJ2-3, with TRBD2 matching over 7 bases. This CDR3 contains 16 residues. Germline V gene sequence: CDR1 KGHDR, CDR2 SFDVKD. Germline trimming cut 3 bases from V and 0 bases from J; bases unmatched to any gene: 5. This CDR3 reads CATSDTAGVSTDTQYF. The CDR3 nucleotides read TGTGCCACCAGTGATACGGCGGGGGTTAGCACAGATACGCAGTATTTT.

The chain links TRBV7-2 to TRBJ2-1, with 9 bases that match TRBD2. The CDR3 spans 16 residues. The J segment lost 8 bases and the V segment lost 5 bases, leaving 13 bases of the junction unmatched. CDR1 SGHTA and CDR2 FQGNSA come from the germline V gene. This CDR3 is CASSPLAGGPGDEQFF. In DNA, the CDR3 is TGTGCCAGCAGCCCCCTGGCGGGGGGGCCTGGTGATGAGCAGTTCTTC.

This clonotype was counted a few times. V usage is TRBV10-3 and J usage is TRBJ1-3; possible D gene TRBD1, 5 bases. The CDR3 contains 13 residues. The V end lost 3 bases, the J end lost 2 bases, and 5 bases lay between the germline ends. CDR1 and CDR2 (germline): ENHRY, SYGVKD. CDR3 coding DNA: TGTGCCATCAGTGAAGGGGCTGGAAACACCATATATTTT. Amino acid sequence: CAISEGAGNTIYF.

This clonotype was detected once. The V and J genes are TRBV2 and TRBJ1-4; weak D call: TRBD1 (5 bases). V lost 3 bases and J 7 bases, leaving 12 bases between the germline ends. This CDR3 spans 14 amino acids. Germline CDR1 reads SNHLY; CDR2 reads FYNNEI. CDR3 amino acids: CASSDQGLGEKLFF. The CDR3 region has the DNA TGTGCCAGCAGTGACCAGGGTTTGGGTGAAAAACTGTTTTTT. Supplemented by reference TRBV2 and TRBJ1-4, the full variable domain reads EPEVTQTPSHQVTQMGQEVILRCVPISNHLYFYWYRQILGQKVEFLVSFYNNEISEKSEIFDDQFSVERPDGSNFTLKIRSTKLEDSAMYFCASSDQGLGEKLFFGSGTQLSVL.

This chain links TRBV6-2 or TRBV6-3 with TRBJ1-5; D is ambiguous. CDR3 length: 13 residues. Germline-derived CDR1 and CDR2 are MNHEY and SVGEGT. Trimming took 6 bases from V and 4 from J, leaving 10 bases between them. CDR3 DNA: TGTGCCAGCAGGAGTCTCAGAAATCAGCCCCAGCATTTT. The encoded protein is CASRSLRNQPQHF.

The chain employs TRBV12-3 or TRBV12-4 and TRBJ1-1; 10 bases match TRBD1. With 6 bases clipped from V and 5 bases from J, the junction kept 3 bases outside the gene matches. The CDR3 has 13 residues. CDR3 in amino acids: CASSWTGGTEAFF. Here the CDR3 DNA reads TGTGCCAGCAGCTGGACAGGGGGAACTGAAGCTTTCTTT.